The rows below give T cell receptor beta chains drawn from one sample of a study of human T cells and chemical hapten exposure. Using its own MiXCR run on the RACE reads, TCRdb lists one record per CDR3 protein. The data show about 380,000 distinct CDR3 sequences, around 6% seen once. The material was whole blood, obtained in connection with sensitization to the hapten diphenylcyclopropenone (DPC). The receptors were sampled from a woman aged 18-35 years with alopecia areata. Some clones in this sample may be carry-over from other donors' samples. Each CDR3 is given with its conserved first and last residue.

j_gene,v_gene,len,CDR3aa
TRBJ1-1,TRBV7-2,13,CASSARGWAEAFF
TRBJ2-5,TRBV11-3,13,CASSALASGTQYF
TRBJ2-3,TRBV6-6,13,CASSYTGGNTQYF
TRBJ2-7,TRBV3-1,12,CASSHGDHEQYF
TRBJ1-5,TRBV6-2/TRBV6-3,14,CASRGHYSNQPQHF
TRBJ1-1,TRBV6-2/TRBV6-3,14,CASRLPTMNTEAFF
TRBJ2-5,TRBV4-1,14,CASSAPGQFRTQYF
TRBJ2-7,TRBV7-9,16,CASSGIRDTPLLGQYF
TRBJ1-6,TRBV5-1,15,CASSLQPGNNSPLHF
TRBJ2-3,TRBV5-8,14,CARQERGHTDTQYF
TRBJ2-2,TRBV7-2,12,CASSINTGELFF
TRBJ2-5,TRBV5-1,16,CASSLTSTGVQETQYF
TRBJ1-1,TRBV5-1,15,CASSLDLTGGGKAFF
TRBJ1-1,TRBV6-5,14,CASSSRGGVTEAFF
TRBJ2-7,TRBV11-2,15,CASSSPLSGLYEQYF
TRBJ1-1,TRBV10-3,14,CAIRSDRSNTEAFF
TRBJ1-3,TRBV4-3,11,CASSQGTGLYF
TRBJ1-5,TRBV7-2,15,CASSLVGGDNQPQHF
TRBJ1-2,TRBV12-3/TRBV12-4,13,CASSFSANYGYTF
TRBJ2-1,TRBV27,16,CASSPEGRGGYNEQFF
TRBJ1-1,TRBV5-1,14,CASSSGQMVTEAFF
TRBJ1-1,TRBV5-1,15,CASSLRQRMNTEAFF
TRBJ2-3,TRBV6-4,15,CASSEPSGADHTQYF
TRBJ2-1,TRBV6-6,16,CASSYGSLAGNNEQFF
TRBJ1-3,TRBV7-2,12,CASSFSGDTIYF
TRBJ1-1,TRBV6-5,15,CASTRGHPVNTEAFF
TRBJ1-2,TRBV5-6,14,CASSLLGQGGGYTF
TRBJ1-4,TRBV4-1,16,CASSQVSPRTNEKLFF
TRBJ1-6,TRBV28,16,CASSSAGGITNSPLHF
TRBJ2-6,TRBV6-2/TRBV6-3,15,CASSHDRGGANVLTF
TRBJ1-5,TRBV2,15,CASRVGGRVNQPQHF
TRBJ1-4,TRBV5-1,16,CASSLAARGPGEKLFF
TRBJ1-5,TRBV12-3/TRBV12-4,15,CASSLGQGFFSPQHF
TRBJ2-1,TRBV6-6,13,CASSSPPRDEQFF
TRBJ2-5,TRBV7-9,16,CASSPRGGDEEETQYF
TRBJ1-5,TRBV18,16,CASSPNEIQANQPQHF
TRBJ2-3,TRBV28,15,CASSLWGGDTDTQYF
TRBJ1-2,TRBV7-2,14,CASSLQGAGYGYTF
TRBJ2-2,TRBV3-1,16,CASSRFELAGSGELFF
TRBJ1-2,TRBV6-4,15,CASSASLTGGYGYTF
TRBJ2-1,TRBV27,20,CASTLRVSGLASSSYNEQFF
TRBJ2-5,TRBV6-6,15,CASSHITLAQETQYF
TRBJ1-1,TRBV6-2/TRBV6-3,15,CASSSAGSMNTEAFF
TRBJ2-5,TRBV5-5,15,CASSFRGGNQETQYF
TRBJ1-6,TRBV14,15,CASSAGQGAGSPLHF
TRBJ1-1,TRBV3-1,13,CASSHGGATEAFF
TRBJ2-2,TRBV6-1,15,CASSDVGMATGELFF
TRBJ2-1,TRBV24-1,11,CATSSPGEQFF
TRBJ2-1,TRBV7-2,13,CASSRPGGGERFF
TRBJ2-3,TRBV5-1,17,CASSPGRLAGGPDTQYF
TRBJ1-1,TRBV6-1,15,CASRERWDRRGKAFF
TRBJ2-7,TRBV12-3/TRBV12-4,14,CASSLGFRSYEQYF
TRBJ2-7,TRBV6-5,13,CASRADRASEQYF
TRBJ2-3,TRBV6-6,14,CASSRGGGSDTQYF
TRBJ1-1,TRBV6-5,14,CASSTGLLNTEAFF